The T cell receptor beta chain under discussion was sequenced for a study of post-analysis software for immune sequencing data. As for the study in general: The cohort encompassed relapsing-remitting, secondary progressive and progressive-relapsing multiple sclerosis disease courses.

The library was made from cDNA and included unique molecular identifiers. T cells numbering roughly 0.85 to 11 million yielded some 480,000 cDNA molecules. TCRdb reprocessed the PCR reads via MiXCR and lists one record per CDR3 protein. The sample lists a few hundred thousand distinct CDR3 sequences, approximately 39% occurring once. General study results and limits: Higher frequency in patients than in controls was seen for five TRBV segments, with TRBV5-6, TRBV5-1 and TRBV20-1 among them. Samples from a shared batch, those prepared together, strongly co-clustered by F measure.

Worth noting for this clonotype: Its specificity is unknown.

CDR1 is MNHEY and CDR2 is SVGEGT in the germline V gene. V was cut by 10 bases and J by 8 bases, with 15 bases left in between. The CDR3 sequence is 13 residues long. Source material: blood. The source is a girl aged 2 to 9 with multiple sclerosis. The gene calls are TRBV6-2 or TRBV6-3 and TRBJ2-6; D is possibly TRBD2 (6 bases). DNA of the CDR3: TGTGCCACCAGGACACGCGGGACCAACGTCCTGACTTTC. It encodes CATRTRGTNVLTF.